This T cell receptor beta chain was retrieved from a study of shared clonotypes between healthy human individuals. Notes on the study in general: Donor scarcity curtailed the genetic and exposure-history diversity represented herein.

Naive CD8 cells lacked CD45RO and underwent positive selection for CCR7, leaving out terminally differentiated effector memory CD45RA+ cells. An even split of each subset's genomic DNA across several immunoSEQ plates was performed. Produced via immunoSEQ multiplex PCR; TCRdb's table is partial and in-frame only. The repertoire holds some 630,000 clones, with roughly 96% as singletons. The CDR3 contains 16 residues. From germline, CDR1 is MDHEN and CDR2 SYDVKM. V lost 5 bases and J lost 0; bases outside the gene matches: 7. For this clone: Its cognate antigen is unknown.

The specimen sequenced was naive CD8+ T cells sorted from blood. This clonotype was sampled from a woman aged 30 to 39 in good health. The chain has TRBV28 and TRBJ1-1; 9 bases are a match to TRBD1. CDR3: CASSPGQGRLNTEAFF. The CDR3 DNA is TGTGCCAGCAGTCCCGGACAGGGGCGCCTGAACACTGAAGCTTTCTTT.